The entry that follows covers one T cell receptor beta chain sequence. These data originate in a study of blood T cell repertoires in COVID-19. Study information: Sites across the United States, Italy and Spain contributed samples from acute and convalescent COVID-19. The cDNA or gDNA used as material had been derived from T cells, B-cell-depleted T cells, or PBMCs.

Unmatched junction bases numbered 17, after V lost 7 bases and J lost 9 bases. There are 16 residues in the CDR3. CDR1 is SQVTM and CDR2 is ANQGSEA in the germline V gene. How the authors handled the data: Reference gene primer amplification yielded estimated nucleated cell counts. Generated by immunoSEQ multiplex PCR, the TCRdb table keeps only in-frame clones and is missing some. V and J calls and clone size are given by that table; D and trimming were obtained from the DNA. The table lists tens of thousands of clones, roughly 89% of them singletons, with roughly a fifth in the top ten. The sequence derives from a woman aged 80 or older with acute or convalescent COVID-19. Sequenced: peripheral blood. This chain uses TRBV29-1 with TRBJ1-4; 10 positions agree with TRBD1. The CDR3 region is CSAPFNFGTGDKKLFF. CDR3 nucleotide sequence: TGCAGCGCACCCTTTAATTTCGGGACAGGGGACAAAAAACTGTTTTTT.